A selection of T cell receptor beta chains follows, all from one sample in a study of chemoradiotherapy in HPV16-positive cancers. Libraries were prepared by immunoSEQ multiplex PCR; TCRdb keeps only in-frame clonotypes and omits some of them. The data hold roughly 10,000 clones, with 80% to 85% observed a single time. Sequencing was performed on blood, taken from a patient who underwent chemoradiotherapy. The receptors originated from a human donor with HPV-associated anogenital cancer. Both conserved end residues are part of each CDR3. D genes are given only for firm matches. Clone size is given for some rows only: seen once, a few or many times, or a class if the clone is expanded.

cdr3_aa,cdr3_nt,j_call,clone_size,v_call,d_call
CASSQGANTGELFF,TGCGCCAGCAGCCAAGGCGCGAACACCGGGGAGCTGTTTTTT,TRBJ2-2,-,TRBV4-3,-
CASSQGTVRGGYGEKLFF,TGTGCCAGCAGCCAGGGGACAGTCCGCGGCGGCTACGGTGAAAAACTGTTTTTT,TRBJ1-4,-,TRBV14,TRBD1
CASSLQASSYNSPLHF,TGTGCCAGCAGCCTACAGGCTAGCTCCTATAATTCACCCCTCCACTTT,TRBJ1-6,-,TRBV16,-
CASSLNRGVHSPLHF,TGTGCCAGCAGCTTAAACAGGGGGGTTCATTCACCCCTCCACTTT,TRBJ1-6,once,TRBV7-2,TRBD1
CASSWRTGELFF,TGTGCCAGCAGCTGGAGAACCGGGGAGCTGTTTTTT,TRBJ2-2,-,TRBV11-2,-
CASSVRIGTSGVGEQYF,TGTGCCAGCAGTGTTCGAATAGGAACTAGCGGGGTTGGCGAGCAGTACTTC,TRBJ2-7,-,TRBV6-1,TRBD2
CASSQERDRVYEQYF,TGTGCCAGCAGCCAAGAAAGGGACAGGGTCTACGAGCAGTACTTC,TRBJ2-7,-,TRBV14,TRBD1
CATSRLGQGNGYTF,TGTGCCACCAGCAGACTGGGACAGGGGAATGGCTACACCTTC,TRBJ1-2,few,TRBV15,TRBD1
CASRPFRGPADTQYF,TGTGCCAGCAGGCCATTCAGGGGGCCGGCAGATACGCAGTATTTT,TRBJ2-3,-,TRBV7-8,TRBD1
CASSLVNSSPRKDF,TGCGCCAGCAGCTTGGTCAACAGCTCCCCTAGGAAGGACTTC,TRBJ1-2,few,TRBV5-1,-
CSVRGVGGVVSYEQYF,TGCAGCGTTCGCGGCGTTGGAGGCGTCGTTTCCTACGAGCAGTACTTC,TRBJ2-7,once,TRBV29-1,-
CASSYSMQGVQTQYF,TGTGCCAGCAGTTACTCGATGCAGGGAGTCCAGACCCAGTACTTC,TRBJ2-5,-,TRBV6-5,-
CASNPSGANVLTF,TGTGCCAGCAATCCTTCTGGGGCCAACGTCCTGACTTTC,TRBJ2-6,-,TRBV6-6,-
CASSAGNTGELFF,TGTGCCAGCAGTGCGGGGAACACCGGGGAGCTGTTTTTT,TRBJ2-2,once,TRBV6-4,-
CASSLVVLLPSTIYF,TGTGCCAGCAGCTTAGTCGTTTTACTGCCAAGCACCATATATTTT,TRBJ1-3,few,TRBV7-9,-
CASSSTDRGKTEAFF,TGTGCCAGCAGCTCCACGGACAGGGGGAAAACTGAAGCTTTCTTT,TRBJ1-1,-,TRBV7-2,TRBD1
CASSLGQLGSEAFF,TGCGCCAGCAGCTTGGGCCAGTTGGGGTCTGAAGCTTTCTTT,TRBJ1-1,-,TRBV5-1,-
CASSLATDNTEAFF,TGCGCCAGCAGCTTGGCGACAGATAACACTGAAGCTTTCTTT,TRBJ1-1,-,TRBV5-1,-
CASSQVRGKGQPQHF,TGTGCCAGCAGCCAAGTGCGAGGGAAAGGTCAGCCCCAGCATTTT,TRBJ1-5,-,TRBV4-2,-
CASRPDRGIMNTEAFF,TGTGCCAGCAGACCTGACAGGGGAATCATGAACACTGAAGCTTTCTTT,TRBJ1-1,once,TRBV14,TRBD1
CASSLAVTEGTNEQFF,TGTGCCAGCAGCTTAGCAGTCACTGAAGGCACCAATGAGCAGTTCTTC,TRBJ2-1,-,TRBV7-6,-
CASSLSEDTQYF,TGCGCCAGCAGCTTGAGCGAAGATACGCAGTATTTT,TRBJ2-3,-,TRBV5-1,-
CASSPLGSNQPQHF,TGTGCCAGCTCGCCACTAGGTAGCAATCAGCCCCAGCATTTT,TRBJ1-5,-,TRBV18,-
CASSLENTGGIRNEQFF,TGTGCCAGCAGCTTAGAGAATACAGGGGGCATTAGGAATGAGCAGTTCTTC,TRBJ2-1,-,TRBV7-9,TRBD1
CASSSTVSSYNEQFF,TGTGCCAGCAGTTCGACAGTTAGCTCCTACAATGAGCAGTTCTTC,TRBJ2-1,once,TRBV27,-
CASSLLVSGNGYTF,TGTGCCAGCAGCTTGTTAGTTTCGGGGAATGGCTACACCTTC,TRBJ1-2,-,TRBV5-5,-
CASSAGTGERWNTEAFF,TGCGCCAGCAGCGCTGGGACAGGGGAACGGTGGAACACTGAAGCTTTCTTT,TRBJ1-1,-,TRBV5-1,TRBD1
CASSPGTGPTHGYTF,TGTGCCAGCTCACCGGGGACAGGTCCCACTCATGGCTACACCTTC,TRBJ1-2,-,TRBV18,TRBD1
CASLGEPSTDTQYF,TGCGCCAGCCTCGGGGAGCCTAGCACAGATACGCAGTATTTT,TRBJ2-3,-,TRBV5-1,-
CASSLGAAAGELFF,TGTGCCAGCAGCTTGGGAGCGGCAGCTGGGGAGCTGTTTTTT,TRBJ2-2,-,TRBV5-4,-
CASSLHGTEAFF,TGTGCCAGCAGCTTACACGGGACTGAAGCTTTCTTT,TRBJ1-1,few,TRBV7-9,-
CASSSATGEYQPQHF,TGTGCCAGCAGTTCCGCGACAGGGGAGTATCAGCCCCAGCATTTT,TRBJ1-5,-,TRBV6-5,TRBD1
CASSLGNTEAFF,TGTGCCAGTAGTCTGGGCAACACTGAAGCTTTCTTT,TRBJ1-1,-,TRBV19,-
CASNQRGGGSGYTF,TGTGCCAGCAATCAACGCGGGGGAGGGAGTGGCTACACCTTC,TRBJ1-2,-,TRBV28,-
CATSREGGSTEAFF,TGTGCCACCAGCAGAGAGGGGGGGAGCACTGAAGCTTTCTTT,TRBJ1-1,-,TRBV15,-
CASSLGGVNEKLFF,TGTGCCAGCAGCTTGGGAGGGGTTAATGAAAAACTGTTTTTT,TRBJ1-4,once,TRBV5-4,-
CASSEAGGVYYGYTF,TGCGCCAGCAGTGAAGCAGGCGGCGTTTACTATGGCTACACCTTC,TRBJ1-2,-,TRBV10-2,-